This T cell receptor beta chain stems from a study of CD8 T cells in Susac syndrome. When the RNA was reverse transcribed, random hexamers were used with an input of about 0.5 to 1 ug. TCRdb called the immunoSEQ multiplex PCR reads again in MiXCR, with one record for every CDR3 protein. Of over 300,000 distinct CDR3 sequences detected, under 95% appear once; the ten largest clones hold approximately 0.065%. CDR3 length equals 15 residues. CDR1 and CDR2 from the germline V gene are LNHDA and SQIVND (reference sequence). V lost 5 bases, J lost 6 bases, and 9 bases stayed unmatched. The sample taken for sequencing was CD4+ T cells from PBMCs. The chain combines TRBV19 with TRBJ1-2; 10 nucleotides agree with TRBD1. This receptor was identified in a human donor with multiple sclerosis. Here the CDR3 DNA reads TGTGCCAGTAGTGAGGACAGGGGGGGCATAGATGGCTACACCTTC. Amino acids: CASSEDRGGIDGYTF.